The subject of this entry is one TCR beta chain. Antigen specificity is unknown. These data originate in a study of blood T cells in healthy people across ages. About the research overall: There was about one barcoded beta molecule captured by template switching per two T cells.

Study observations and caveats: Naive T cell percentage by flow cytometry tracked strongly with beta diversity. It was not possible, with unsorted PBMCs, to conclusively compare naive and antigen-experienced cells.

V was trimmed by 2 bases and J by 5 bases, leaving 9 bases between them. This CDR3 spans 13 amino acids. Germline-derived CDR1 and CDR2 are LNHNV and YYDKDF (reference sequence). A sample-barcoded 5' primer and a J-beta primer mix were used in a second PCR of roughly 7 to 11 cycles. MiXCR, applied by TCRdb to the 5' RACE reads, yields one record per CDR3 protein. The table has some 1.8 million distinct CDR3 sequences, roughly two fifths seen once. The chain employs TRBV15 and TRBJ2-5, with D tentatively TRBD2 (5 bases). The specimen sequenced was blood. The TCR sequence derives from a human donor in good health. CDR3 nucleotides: TGTGCCACCAGCAGATCGGGGTTGGAGACCCAGTACTTC. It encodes CATSRSGLETQYF.